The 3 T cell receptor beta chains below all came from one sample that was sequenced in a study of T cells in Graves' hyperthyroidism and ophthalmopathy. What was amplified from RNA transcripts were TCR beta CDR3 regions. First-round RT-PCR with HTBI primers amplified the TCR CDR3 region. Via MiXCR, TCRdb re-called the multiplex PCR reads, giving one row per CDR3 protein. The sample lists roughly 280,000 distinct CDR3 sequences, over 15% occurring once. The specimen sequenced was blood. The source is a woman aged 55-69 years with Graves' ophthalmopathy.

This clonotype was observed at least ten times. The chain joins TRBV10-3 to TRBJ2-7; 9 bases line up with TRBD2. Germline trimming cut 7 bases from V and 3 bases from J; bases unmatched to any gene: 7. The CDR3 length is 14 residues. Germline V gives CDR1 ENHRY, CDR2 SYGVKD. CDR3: CAITAGLANYEQYF. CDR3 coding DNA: TGTGCCATCACCGCGGGACTAGCAAACTACGAGCAGTACTTC.

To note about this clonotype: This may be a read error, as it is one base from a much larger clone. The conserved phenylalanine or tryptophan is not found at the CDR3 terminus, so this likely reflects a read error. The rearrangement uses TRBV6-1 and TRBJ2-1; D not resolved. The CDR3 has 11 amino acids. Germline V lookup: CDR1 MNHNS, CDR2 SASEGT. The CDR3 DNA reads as TGTGCGGTAACATCCTACAATGAGCAGTTCCTC. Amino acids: CAVTSYNEQFL.

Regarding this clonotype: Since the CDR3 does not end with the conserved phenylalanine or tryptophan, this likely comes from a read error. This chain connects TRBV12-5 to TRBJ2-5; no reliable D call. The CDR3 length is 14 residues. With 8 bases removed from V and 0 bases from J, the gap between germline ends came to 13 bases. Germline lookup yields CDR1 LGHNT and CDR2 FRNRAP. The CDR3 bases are TGTGCTAGTCGACTGGATTGGTACCAAGAGACCCAGTACCTC. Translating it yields CASRLDWYQETQYL.